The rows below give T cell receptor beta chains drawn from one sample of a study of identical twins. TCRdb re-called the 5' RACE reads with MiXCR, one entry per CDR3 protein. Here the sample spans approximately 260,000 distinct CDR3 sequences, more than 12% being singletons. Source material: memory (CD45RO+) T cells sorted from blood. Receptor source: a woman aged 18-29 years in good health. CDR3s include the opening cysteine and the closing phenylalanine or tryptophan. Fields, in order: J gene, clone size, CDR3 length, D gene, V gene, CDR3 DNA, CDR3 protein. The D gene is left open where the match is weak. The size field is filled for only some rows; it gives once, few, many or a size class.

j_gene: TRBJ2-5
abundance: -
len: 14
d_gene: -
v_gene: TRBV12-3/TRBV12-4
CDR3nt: TGTGCCAGCAACCTAGGGGTGACGGGCGAGACCCAGTACTTC
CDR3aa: CASNLGVTGETQYF

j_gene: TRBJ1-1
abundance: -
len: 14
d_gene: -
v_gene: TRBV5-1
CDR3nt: TGCGCCAGCAGCCCCTACGGATCGAACACTGAAGCTTTCTTT
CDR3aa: CASSPYGSNTEAFF

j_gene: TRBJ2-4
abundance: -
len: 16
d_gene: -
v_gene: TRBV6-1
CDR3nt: TGTGCCAGCAGTCCTCAAGGGTATTTTGGCGAAAACATTCAGTACTTC
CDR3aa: CASSPQGYFGENIQYF

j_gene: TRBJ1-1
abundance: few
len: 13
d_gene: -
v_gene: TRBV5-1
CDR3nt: TGCGCCAGCAGCTTAGCGGAAGGTATTGAAGCTTTCTTT
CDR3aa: CASSLAEGIEAFF

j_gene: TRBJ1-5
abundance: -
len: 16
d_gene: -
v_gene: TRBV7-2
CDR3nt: TGTGCCAGCAGCTTATGGGGAGCATATAGCAATCAGCCCCAGCATTTT
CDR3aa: CASSLWGAYSNQPQHF

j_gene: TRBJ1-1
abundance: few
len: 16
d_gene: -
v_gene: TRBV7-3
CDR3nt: TGTGCCAGCAGCTTAAATCAGGCGAAAATGAACACTGAAGCTTTCTTT
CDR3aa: CASSLNQAKMNTEAFF

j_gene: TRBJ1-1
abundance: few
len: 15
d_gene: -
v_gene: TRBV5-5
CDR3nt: TGTGCCAGCAGCCCGAGGACAGATATGAACACTGAAGCTTTCTTT
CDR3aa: CASSPRTDMNTEAFF

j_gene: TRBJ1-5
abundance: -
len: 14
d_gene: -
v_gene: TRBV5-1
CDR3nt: TGCGCCAGCAGGAGGGAGGGAGGAAATCAGCCCCAGCATTTT
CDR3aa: CASRREGGNQPQHF

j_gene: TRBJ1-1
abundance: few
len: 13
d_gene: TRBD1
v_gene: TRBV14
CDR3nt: TGTGCCAGCCGCCGACAGGGGGACACTGAAGCTTTCTTT
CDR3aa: CASRRQGDTEAFF

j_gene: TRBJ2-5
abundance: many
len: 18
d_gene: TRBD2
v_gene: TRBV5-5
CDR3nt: TGTGCCAGCAGCAGGGGGAGGGAGCGGGGGGTCACGCAAGAGACCCAGTACTTC
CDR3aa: CASSRGRERGVTQETQYF

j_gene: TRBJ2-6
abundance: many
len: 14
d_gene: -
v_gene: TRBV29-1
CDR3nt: TGCAGCGTTGGGGACGGCTCTGGGGCCAACGTCCTGACTTTC
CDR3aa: CSVGDGSGANVLTF

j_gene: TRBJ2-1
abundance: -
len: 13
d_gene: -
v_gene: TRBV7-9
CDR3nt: TGTGCCAGCAGGCCGTCCCTGGGCGATGAGCAGTTCTTC
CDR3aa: CASRPSLGDEQFF

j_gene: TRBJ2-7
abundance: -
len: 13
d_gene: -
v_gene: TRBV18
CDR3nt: TGTGCCAGCTCACCTATTACAGGTAACGAGCAGTACTTC
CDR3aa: CASSPITGNEQYF

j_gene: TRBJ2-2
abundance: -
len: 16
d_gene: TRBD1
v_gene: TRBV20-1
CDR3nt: TGCAGTGCTAGAGCGCCCGGGACAGCCTACACCGGGGAGCTGTTTTTT
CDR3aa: CSARAPGTAYTGELFF

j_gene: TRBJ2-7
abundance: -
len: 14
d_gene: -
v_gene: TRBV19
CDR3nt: TGTGCCAGTCGCGACAGACTGCGCTCCTACGAGCAGTACTTC
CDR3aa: CASRDRLRSYEQYF